A selection of T cell receptor beta chains follows, all from one sample in a study of T cells in Graves' hyperthyroidism and ophthalmopathy. TCRdb analysed the multiplex PCR reads with MiXCR anew, one entry per CDR3 protein. The table includes under 300,000 distinct CDR3 sequences, 13% detected once. Sequenced sample: blood. The source is a woman under 40 with Graves' hyperthyroidism that later progressed to Graves' ophthalmopathy. CDR3s include the opening cysteine and the closing phenylalanine or tryptophan. D genes are given only for firm matches. For some rows the clone size is stated as once, few or many, or as a class when expanded; others skip it.

TRBV29-1	13	TRBJ2-2	many	-	TGCAGCGTAGGTGAAGGGGACACCGGGGAGCTGTTTTTT	CSVGEGDTGELFF
TRBV27	17	TRBJ1-2	many	TRBD1	TGTGCCAGCAGTTTACAGGGACAGGGCTCCTTCAACTATGGCTACACCTTC	CASSLQGQGSFNYGYTF
TRBV6-6	15	TRBJ2-7	many	-	TGTGCCAGCAGTTACTCAGCTAGAGCGGCCTACGAGCAGTACTTC	CASSYSARAAYEQYF
TRBV7-8	11	TRBJ2-1	many	-	TGTGCCAGCAGCCCTGACTCTGAGCAGTTCTTC	CASSPDSEQFF
TRBV5-6	14	TRBJ1-5	many	-	TGTGCCAGCAGCTTTTGGGGGGCCAATCAGCCCCAGCATTTT	CASSFWGANQPQHF
TRBV28	14	TRBJ1-1	many	-	TGTGCCAGCACCGTGGGGGGGGCTAGCACTGAAGCTTTCTTT	CASTVGGASTEAFF
TRBV4-3	17	TRBJ2-7	-	TRBD1	TGCGCCAGCAGCCAAGCTGACGGGACAGGTCGCTCCTACGAGCAGTACTTC	CASSQADGTGRSYEQYF
TRBV28	11	TRBJ2-3	many	-	TGTGCCAGCAGGGGCACAGATACGCAGTATTTT	CASRGTDTQYF
TRBV12-3/TRBV12-4	15	TRBJ2-5	-	TRBD1	TGTGCCAGCAGTTTAGGGACAGGGAGGCGAGAGACCCAGTACTTC	CASSLGTGRRETQYF
TRBV28	15	TRBJ2-5	many	TRBD1	TGTGCCAGCAGTCGTGCCGGGGCAGGGGGAGAGACCCAGTACTTC	CASSRAGAGGETQYF
TRBV6-6	15	TRBJ1-1	many	-	TGTGCCAGCAGTTACGTTTCAGGAGTCAACACTGAAGCTTTCTTT	CASSYVSGVNTEAFF
TRBV19	17	TRBJ1-5	many	-	TGTGCCAGTAGGCCCCGAGGGAGAGGCGGCAACAATCAGCCCCAGCATTTT	CASRPRGRGGNNQPQHF
TRBV5-5	13	TRBJ2-3	-	TRBD2	TGTGCCAGCCTTACCGCGGGAGGAGATACGCAGTATTTT	CASLTAGGDTQYF
TRBV6-1	16	TRBJ2-1	many	-	TGTGCCAGCAGTCTCTCATTTGAGGGGACTTACAATGAGCAGTTCTTC	CASSLSFEGTYNEQFF
TRBV7-3	16	TRBJ2-6	-	-	TGTGCCAGCAGCCTCACCCCGAGCCCTGGGGCCAACGTCCTGACTTTC	CASSLTPSPGANVLTF
TRBV6-5	17	TRBJ2-7	many	-	TGTGCCAGCAGTTACTCGACGTTGTTCGAGGGCACCTACGAGCAGTACTTC	CASSYSTLFEGTYEQYF
TRBV20-1	15	TRBJ2-2	many	-	TGCAGTGCTAGAGATTTGGGGCGCGGAATCGGGGAGCTGTTTTTT	CSARDLGRGIGELFF
TRBV6-5	16	TRBJ2-7	many	TRBD2	TGTGCCAGCAGTTACAGACTAGCGGGGCTCTCCTACGAGCAGTACTTC	CASSYRLAGLSYEQYF
TRBV15	14	TRBJ2-1	many	-	TGTGCCACCAGCAGACCGAGTCTGGGCTCCTCCCAGTTCTTC	CATSRPSLGSSQFF
TRBV13	14	TRBJ2-1	many	-	TGTGCCAGCAGCACCTGGGGACTTCCCAATGAGCAGTTCTTC	CASSTWGLPNEQFF
TRBV20-1	13	TRBJ1-2	-	-	TGCAGTGCTAGAGGACAGTCCCGATCCGGCTACACCTTC	CSARGQSRSGYTF
TRBV6-1	14	TRBJ1-2	few	-	TGTGCCATCAGAAGGACCTCCCACCCCTATGGCTACACCTTC	CAIRRTSHPYGYTF
TRBV19	15	TRBJ1-2	-	TRBD1	TGTGCCAGTAGCAACCCCCGGGGACAGGACTATGGCTACACCTTC	CASSNPRGQDYGYTF
TRBV7-6	16	TRBJ2-5	many	TRBD1	TGTGCCAGCAGCATAGAGGGACAGGGGGCGTTGGGGACCCAGTACTTC	CASSIEGQGALGTQYF
TRBV24-1	16	TRBJ2-2	few	TRBD1	TGTGCCACCAGAGGGGAGAGGGGGCTTGGCACCGGGGAGCTGTTTTTT	CATRGERGLGTGELFF
TRBV11-3	14	TRBJ2-3	many	-	TGTGCCAGCAGCTTAGAGCGGGGTGAGGGTACGCAGTATTTT	CASSLERGEGTQYF
TRBV7-3	17	TRBJ2-1	many	TRBD2	TGTGCCAGCAGCCCGAAATCGGGACTAGCGGGAGGCAATGAGCAGTTCTTC	CASSPKSGLAGGNEQFF
TRBV18	15	TRBJ1-6	few	-	TGTGCCAGCTCACAGGGTTTCACCAGTGGCTCACCCCTCCACTTT	CASSQGFTSGSPLHF
TRBV11-1	13	TRBJ1-6	many	-	TGTGCCAGCAGCCTCCAGGATATTTCACCCCTCCACTTT	CASSLQDISPLHF
TRBV4-3	14	TRBJ2-2	-	-	TGCGCCAGCAGCCAAGTGGAAAGGACCGGGGAGCTGTTTTTT	CASSQVERTGELFF
TRBV20-1	14	TRBJ2-1	many	TRBD1	TGCAGTGCTAGGCCCAGGGGGCTGTACAATGAGCAGTTCTTC	CSARPRGLYNEQFF
TRBV2	16	TRBJ2-7	many	TRBD2	TGTGCCAGCAGGCTAGCCAGGCTAGCGGGAGGGCACGAGCAGTACTTC	CASRLARLAGGHEQYF
TRBV7-2	14	TRBJ2-5	many	TRBD2	TGTGCCAGCAGCTTAGACTTGTGGGAGGGGACCCAGTACTTC	CASSLDLWEGTQYF
TRBV9	13	TRBJ2-1	few	-	TGTGCCAGCAGCGTCGATGCGACCAATGAGCAGTTCTTC	CASSVDATNEQFF
TRBV14	15	TRBJ2-1	few	TRBD2	TGTGCCAGCAGCCAATGGCGGGAGGGCCGTGATGAGCAGTTCTTC	CASSQWREGRDEQFF
TRBV11-3	13	TRBJ2-5	many	-	TGTGCCAGCAGCTTAGCCCTTCAAGAGACCCAGTACTTC	CASSLALQETQYF
TRBV7-7	12	TRBJ2-3	-	-	TGTGACACACAGGGTAGCACAGATACGCAGTATTTT	CDTQGSTDTQYF
TRBV4-3	16	TRBJ2-1	-	-	TGCGCCAGCAGCCAAGAAAGTAGGGGGGGGATCAATGAGCAGTTCTTC	CASSQESRGGINEQFF
TRBV11-3	15	TRBJ2-3	many	-	TGTGCCAGCAGCCCCGGACAAACCCCCACAGATACGCAGTATTTT	CASSPGQTPTDTQYF
TRBV12-3/TRBV12-4	15	TRBJ2-5	many	TRBD2	TGTGCCAGCAGGTCCGGGACTAGCGGGCAAGAGACCCAGTACTTC	CASRSGTSGQETQYF
TRBV12-3/TRBV12-4	14	TRBJ1-1	many	-	TGTGCCAGCAGTTTTCCGGGGCGAAGCACTGAAGCTTTCTTT	CASSFPGRSTEAFF
TRBV20-1	18	TRBJ2-1	many	TRBD2	TGCAGTGCTACCCCGCCCACTAGCGGGAGGGTCCCCTACAATGAGCAGTTCTTC	CSATPPTSGRVPYNEQFF
TRBV3-1	11	TRBJ2-1	many	-	TGTGCCTCAACGGGGGCTGGTGAGCAGTTCTTC	CASTGAGEQFF
TRBV10-3	14	TRBJ2-7	-	TRBD2	TGTGCCATCAGTGAGGGACTAGCTAACTACGAGCAGTACTTC	CAISEGLANYEQYF
TRBV14	20	TRBJ2-6	few	-	TGTGCCAGCAGCCCCTGGGGTGAGGGGTTCTGGAACTCTGGGGCCAACGTCCTGACTTTC	CASSPWGEGFWNSGANVLTF
TRBV5-1	18	TRBJ2-6	-	TRBD1	TGCGCCAGCAGCTTCACAGGGGGCCCCCTCTCTGGGGCCAACGTCCTGACTTTC	CASSFTGGPLSGANVLTF
TRBV20-1	12	TRBJ2-7	many	-	TGCAGTGCGTCAGAAAGCTCCTACGAGCAGTACTTC	CSASESSYEQYF
TRBV5-1	15	TRBJ2-1	many	-	TGCGCCAGCAGCCCCCGGGAGCCGGAGTACAATGAGCAGTTCTTC	CASSPREPEYNEQFF
TRBV28	16	TRBJ2-3	many	-	TGTGCCAGCAGTTTGGGGGGGGGCCATAGCCCAGATACGCAGTATTTT	CASSLGGGHSPDTQYF
TRBV13	12	TRBJ2-7	many	-	TGTGCCAGCAGCGCTCGGACCTACGAGCAGTACTTC	CASSARTYEQYF
TRBV5-1	15	TRBJ2-5	-	TRBD1	TGCGCCAGCAGCTTGGAGACAGGGGGCGGGGGGACCCAGTACTTC	CASSLETGGGGTQYF
TRBV24-1	15	TRBJ2-5	many	TRBD2	TGTGCCACCAGTGATTTGCGGGGGGGGATGGAGACCCAGTACTTC	CATSDLRGGMETQYF
TRBV7-9	13	TRBJ2-2	many	-	TGTGCCAGCAGCCCCCCCCCTCACGGGGAGCTGTTTTTT	CASSPPPHGELFF